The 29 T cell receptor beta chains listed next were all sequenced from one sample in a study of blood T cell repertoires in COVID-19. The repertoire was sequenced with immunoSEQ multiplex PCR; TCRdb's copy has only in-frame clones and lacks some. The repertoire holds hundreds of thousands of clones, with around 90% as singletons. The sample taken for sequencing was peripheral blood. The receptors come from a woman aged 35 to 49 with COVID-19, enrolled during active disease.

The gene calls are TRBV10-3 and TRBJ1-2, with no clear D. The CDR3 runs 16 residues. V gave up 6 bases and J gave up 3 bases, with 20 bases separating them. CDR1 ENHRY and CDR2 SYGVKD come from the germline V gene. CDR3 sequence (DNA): TGTGCCATCAGAGCTTTACCACTGGTTCGGGACTATGGCTACACCTTC. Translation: CAIRALPLVRDYGYTF.

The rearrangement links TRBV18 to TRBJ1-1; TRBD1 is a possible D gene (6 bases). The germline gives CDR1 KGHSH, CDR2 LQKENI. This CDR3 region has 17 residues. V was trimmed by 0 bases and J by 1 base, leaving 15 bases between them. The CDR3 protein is CASSPPRSGARNTEAFF. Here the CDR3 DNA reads TGTGCCAGCTCACCACCGCGGTCAGGGGCTAGGAACACTGAAGCTTTCTTT.

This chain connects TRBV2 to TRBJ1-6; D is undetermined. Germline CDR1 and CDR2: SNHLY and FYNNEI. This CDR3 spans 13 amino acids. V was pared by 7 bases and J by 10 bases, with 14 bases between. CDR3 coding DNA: TGTGCCAGCACCCCCCTTGGCGGCTCACCCCTCCACTTT. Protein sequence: CASTPLGGSPLHF.

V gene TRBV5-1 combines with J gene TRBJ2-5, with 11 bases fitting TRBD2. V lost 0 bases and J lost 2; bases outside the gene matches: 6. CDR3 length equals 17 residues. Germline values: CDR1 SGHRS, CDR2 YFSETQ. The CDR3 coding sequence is TGCGCCAGCAGCTTGGAGGTAGCGGGAGGGCCTCAAGAGACCCAGTACTTC. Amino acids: CASSLEVAGGPQETQYF.

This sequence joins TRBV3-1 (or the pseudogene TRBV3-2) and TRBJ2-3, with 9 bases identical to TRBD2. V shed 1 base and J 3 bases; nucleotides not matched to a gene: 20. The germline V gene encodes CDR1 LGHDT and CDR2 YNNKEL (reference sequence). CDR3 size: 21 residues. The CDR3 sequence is CASSQVWRSGGPEKETDTQYF. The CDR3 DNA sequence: TGTGCCAGCAGCCAAGTCTGGAGGAGCGGGGGGCCTGAGAAGGAGACAGATACGCAGTATTTT.

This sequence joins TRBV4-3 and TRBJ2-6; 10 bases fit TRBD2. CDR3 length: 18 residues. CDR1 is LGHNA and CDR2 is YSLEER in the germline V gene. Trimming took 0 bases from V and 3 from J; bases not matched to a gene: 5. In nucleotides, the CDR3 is TGCGCCAGCAGCCAAGATGTAGCGGGGGGACTTGGGGCCAACGTCCTGACTTTC. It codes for CASSQDVAGGLGANVLTF.

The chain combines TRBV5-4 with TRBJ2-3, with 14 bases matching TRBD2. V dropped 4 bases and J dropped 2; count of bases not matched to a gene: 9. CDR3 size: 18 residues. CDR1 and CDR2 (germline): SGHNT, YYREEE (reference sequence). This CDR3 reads CASSTFRLAGGVTDTQYF. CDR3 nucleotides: TGTGCCAGCAGCACCTTCCGACTAGCGGGGGGGGTCACAGATACGCAGTATTTT.

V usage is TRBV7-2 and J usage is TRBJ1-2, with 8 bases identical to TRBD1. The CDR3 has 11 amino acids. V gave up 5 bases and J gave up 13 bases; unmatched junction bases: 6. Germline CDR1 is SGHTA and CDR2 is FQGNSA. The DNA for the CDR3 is TGTGCCAGCAGCCAACAGGGGGTTGGCACCTTC. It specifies CASSQQGVGTF.

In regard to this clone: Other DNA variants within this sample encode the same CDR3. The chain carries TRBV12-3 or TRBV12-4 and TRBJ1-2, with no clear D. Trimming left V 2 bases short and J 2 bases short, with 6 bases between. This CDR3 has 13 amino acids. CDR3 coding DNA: TGTGCCAGCAGTTTAAGAGCCAACTATGGCTACACCTTC. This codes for CASSLRANYGYTF.

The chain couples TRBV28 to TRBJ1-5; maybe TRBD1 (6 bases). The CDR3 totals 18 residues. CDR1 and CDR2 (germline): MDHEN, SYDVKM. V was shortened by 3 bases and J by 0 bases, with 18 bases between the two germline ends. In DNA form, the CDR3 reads TGTGCCAGCAGTTTTGGGACCGCAGGGGCAGTTAGCAATCAGCCCCAGCATTTT. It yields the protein CASSFGTAGAVSNQPQHF.

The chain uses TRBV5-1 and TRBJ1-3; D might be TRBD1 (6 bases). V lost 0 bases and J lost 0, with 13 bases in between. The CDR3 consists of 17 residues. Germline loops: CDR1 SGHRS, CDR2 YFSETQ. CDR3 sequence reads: CASSLGRGRLSGNTIYF. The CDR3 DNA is TGCGCCAGCAGCTTGGGCAGGGGAAGGCTCTCTGGAAACACCATATATTTT.

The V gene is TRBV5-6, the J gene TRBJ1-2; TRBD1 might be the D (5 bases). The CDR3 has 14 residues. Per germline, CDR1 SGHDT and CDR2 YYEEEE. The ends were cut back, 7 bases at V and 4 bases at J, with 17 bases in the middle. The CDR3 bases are TGTGCCAGCGGTCAAGTTGGGGGGAGCTATGGCTACACCTTC. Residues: CASGQVGGSYGYTF.

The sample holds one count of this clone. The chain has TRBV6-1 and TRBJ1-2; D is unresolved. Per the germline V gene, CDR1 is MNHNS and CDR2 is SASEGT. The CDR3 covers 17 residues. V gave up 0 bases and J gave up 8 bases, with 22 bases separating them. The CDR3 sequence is CASSEALGSSPLGGYTF. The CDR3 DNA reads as TGTGCCAGCAGTGAAGCGCTTGGCAGCTCTCCCCTGGGCGGCTACACCTTC.

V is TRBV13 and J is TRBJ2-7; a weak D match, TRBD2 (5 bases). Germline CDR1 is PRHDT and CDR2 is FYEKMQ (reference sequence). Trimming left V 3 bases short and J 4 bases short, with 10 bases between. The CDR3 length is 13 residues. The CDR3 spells CASSFERRYEQYF. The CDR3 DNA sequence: TGTGCCAGCAGCTTCGAGCGGAGGTACGAGCAGTACTTC.

The CDR3 region has the DNA TGTGCCAGCAGCAGGACAGGGGAAAGGGCTGAAGCTTTCTTT. Protein product: CASSRTGERAEAFF. This chain uses TRBV6-2 or TRBV6-3 with TRBJ1-1; 9 bases match TRBD1. J was trimmed by 6 bases and V by 6 bases; bases with no gene match: 8. This CDR3 contains 14 residues. Germline CDR1 is MNHEY and CDR2 is SVGEGT.

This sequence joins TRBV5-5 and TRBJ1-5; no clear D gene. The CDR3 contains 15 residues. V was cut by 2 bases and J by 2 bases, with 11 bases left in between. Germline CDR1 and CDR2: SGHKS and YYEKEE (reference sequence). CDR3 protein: CASSLRGSGNQPQHF. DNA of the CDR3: TGTGCCAGCAGCTTACGCGGAAGTGGCAATCAGCCCCAGCATTTT.

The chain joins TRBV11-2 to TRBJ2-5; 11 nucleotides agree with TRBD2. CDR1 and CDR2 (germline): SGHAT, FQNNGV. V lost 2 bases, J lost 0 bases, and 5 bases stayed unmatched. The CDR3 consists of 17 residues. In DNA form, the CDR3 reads TGTGCCAGCAGCTTAATTCTAGCGGGGGGCAACCAAGAGACCCAGTACTTC. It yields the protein CASSLILAGGNQETQYF. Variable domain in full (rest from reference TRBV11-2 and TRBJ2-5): EAGVAQSPRYKIIEKRQSVAFWCNPISGHATLYWYQQILGQGPKLLIQFQNNGVVDDSQLPKDRFSAERLKGVDSTLKIQPAKLEDSAVYLCASSLILAGGNQETQYFGPGTRLLVL.

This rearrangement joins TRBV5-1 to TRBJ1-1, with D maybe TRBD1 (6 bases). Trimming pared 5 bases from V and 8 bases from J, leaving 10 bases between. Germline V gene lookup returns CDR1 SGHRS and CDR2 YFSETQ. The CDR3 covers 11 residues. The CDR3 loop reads CASRRDREAFF. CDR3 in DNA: TGCGCCAGCAGGCGTGACAGGGAAGCTTTCTTT.

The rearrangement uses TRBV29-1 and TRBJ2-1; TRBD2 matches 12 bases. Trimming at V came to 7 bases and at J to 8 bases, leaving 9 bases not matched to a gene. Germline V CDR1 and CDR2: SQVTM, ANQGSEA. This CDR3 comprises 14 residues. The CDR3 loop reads CSGGLAGRPDEQFF. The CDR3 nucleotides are TGCAGCGGAGGACTAGCGGGACGGCCCGATGAGCAGTTCTTC.

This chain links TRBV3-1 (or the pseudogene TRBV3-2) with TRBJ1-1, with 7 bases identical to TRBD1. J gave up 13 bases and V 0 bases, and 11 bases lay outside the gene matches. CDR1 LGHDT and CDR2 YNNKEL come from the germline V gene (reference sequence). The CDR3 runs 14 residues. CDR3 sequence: CASSQEGAGGRVFF. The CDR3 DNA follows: TGTGCCAGCAGCCAAGAAGGGGCAGGGGGTAGAGTTTTCTTT.

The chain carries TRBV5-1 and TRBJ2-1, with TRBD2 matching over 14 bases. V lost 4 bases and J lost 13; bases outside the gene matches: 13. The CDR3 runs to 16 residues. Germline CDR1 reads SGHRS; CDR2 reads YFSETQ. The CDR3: CASSVERPGLAGEQFF. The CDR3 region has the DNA TGCGCCAGCAGCGTCGAGAGACCGGGACTAGCGGGAGAACAGTTCTTC.

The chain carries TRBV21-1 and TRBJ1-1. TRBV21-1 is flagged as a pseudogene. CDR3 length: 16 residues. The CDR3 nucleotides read TGTGCCAGCAGCTTAAAGGGAGGGCACCTGAACACTGAAGCTTTCTTT. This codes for CASSLKGGHLNTEAFF.

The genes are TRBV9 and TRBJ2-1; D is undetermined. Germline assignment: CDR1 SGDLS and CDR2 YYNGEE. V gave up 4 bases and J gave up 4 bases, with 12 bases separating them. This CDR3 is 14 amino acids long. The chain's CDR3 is CASSPQQSYNEQFF. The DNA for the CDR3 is TGTGCCAGCAGCCCACAACAATCTTACAATGAGCAGTTCTTC.

The CDR3 protein is CASSLNPPGGGLVEQYF. The CDR3 bases are TGTGCCAGCAGCTTAAATCCCCCCGGAGGAGGCCTCGTCGAGCAGTACTTC. The chain links TRBV7-2 to TRBJ2-7; TRBD2 might be the D (5 bases). The V end was cut by 2 bases, the J end by 6 bases, with 23 bases between. The CDR3 extends over 17 amino acids. Per the germline V gene, CDR1 is SGHTA and CDR2 is FQGNSA.

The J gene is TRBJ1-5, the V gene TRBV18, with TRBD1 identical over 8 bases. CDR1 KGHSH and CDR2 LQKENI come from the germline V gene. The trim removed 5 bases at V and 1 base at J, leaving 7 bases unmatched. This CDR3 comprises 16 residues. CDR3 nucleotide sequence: TGTGCCAGCTCATCGGGACAGGTTGGGAGCAATCAGCCCCAGCATTTT. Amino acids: CASSSGQVGSNQPQHF.

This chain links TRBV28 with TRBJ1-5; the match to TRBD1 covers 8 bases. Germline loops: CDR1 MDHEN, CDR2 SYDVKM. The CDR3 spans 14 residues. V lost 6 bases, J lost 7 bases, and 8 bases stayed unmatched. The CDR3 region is CASSVRTGSQPQHF. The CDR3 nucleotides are TGTGCCAGCAGCGTTCGGACAGGGTCCCAGCCCCAGCATTTT.

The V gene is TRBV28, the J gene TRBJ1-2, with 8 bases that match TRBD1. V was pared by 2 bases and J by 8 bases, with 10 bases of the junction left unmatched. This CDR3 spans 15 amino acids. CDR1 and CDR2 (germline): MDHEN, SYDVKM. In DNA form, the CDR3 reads TGTGCCAGCAGTTTACCAAATGACAGGGGAGGAGGCTACACCTTC. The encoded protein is CASSLPNDRGGGYTF.

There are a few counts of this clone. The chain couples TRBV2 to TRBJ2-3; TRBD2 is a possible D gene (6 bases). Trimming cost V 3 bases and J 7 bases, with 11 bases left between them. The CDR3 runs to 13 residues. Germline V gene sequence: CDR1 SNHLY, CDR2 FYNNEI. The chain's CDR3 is CASSEGRLNTQYF. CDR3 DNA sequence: TGTGCCAGCAGTGAGGGGAGGCTAAATACGCAGTATTTT.

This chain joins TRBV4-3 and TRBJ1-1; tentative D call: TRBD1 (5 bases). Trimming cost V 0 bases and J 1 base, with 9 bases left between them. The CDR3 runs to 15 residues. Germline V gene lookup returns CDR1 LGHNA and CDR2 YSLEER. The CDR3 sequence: CASSQDGAENTEAFF. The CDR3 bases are TGCGCCAGCAGCCAAGATGGGGCCGAGAACACTGAAGCTTTCTTT.